This T cell receptor beta chain derives from a study of OX40 agonist ivuxolimab in advanced cancers. General study findings and limits: The average count of expanded clones was higher among CD8+ T cells than among CD4+.

The method was immunoSEQ multiplex PCR; TCRdb's version includes in-frame clones alone and lacks a portion of them. Here the sample spans roughly 14,000 clones, around four fifths being singletons. For this clone: The antigen remains undetermined.

The ends lost 4 bases at V and 1 base at J; junction bases unmatched: 1. The CDR3 length is 14 residues. Germline loops: CDR1 SGHTS, CDR2 YDEGEE. The TCR originated in an adult with an advanced solid tumor such as melanoma, head and neck, liver or kidney cancer. The starting material was CD4+ or CD8+ T cells sorted from blood, obtained in a trial of the OX40 agonist ivuxolimab. The chain has TRBV5-8 and TRBJ2-3, with TRBD2 matching 9 bases. CDR3 in amino acids: CASSPSGGTDTQYF. As DNA, the CDR3 is TGTGCCAGCAGCCCTAGCGGGGGCACAGATACGCAGTATTTT.